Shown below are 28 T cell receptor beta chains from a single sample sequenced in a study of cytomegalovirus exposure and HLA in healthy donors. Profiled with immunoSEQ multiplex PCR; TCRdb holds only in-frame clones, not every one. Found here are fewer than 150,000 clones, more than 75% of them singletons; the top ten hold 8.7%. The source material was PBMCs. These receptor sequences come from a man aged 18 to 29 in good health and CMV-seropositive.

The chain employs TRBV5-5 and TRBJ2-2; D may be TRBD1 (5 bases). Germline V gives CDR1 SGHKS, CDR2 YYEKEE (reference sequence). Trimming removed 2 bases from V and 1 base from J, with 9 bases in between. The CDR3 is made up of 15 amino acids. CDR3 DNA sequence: TGTGCCAGCAGCTTTCTGCAGGGGAACACCGGGGAGCTGTTTTTT. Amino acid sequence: CASSFLQGNTGELFF.

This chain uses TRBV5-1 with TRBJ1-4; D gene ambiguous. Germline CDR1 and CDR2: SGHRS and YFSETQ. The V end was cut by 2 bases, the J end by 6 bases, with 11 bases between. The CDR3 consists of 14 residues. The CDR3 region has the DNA TGCGCCAGCAGCTTTACAGCCGCGCATGAAAAACTGTTTTTT. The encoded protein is CASSFTAAHEKLFF.

CDR3 protein: CASSLDAGGAFF. The CDR3 region has the DNA TGTGCCAGCAGCTTAGATGCGGGAGGAGCTTTCTTT. The V and J genes are TRBV7-9 and TRBJ1-1, with D unclear. Per the germline V gene, CDR1 is SEHNR and CDR2 is FQNEAQ (reference sequence). V lost 1 base, J lost 10 bases, and 10 bases lay in between. This CDR3 is 12 amino acids long.

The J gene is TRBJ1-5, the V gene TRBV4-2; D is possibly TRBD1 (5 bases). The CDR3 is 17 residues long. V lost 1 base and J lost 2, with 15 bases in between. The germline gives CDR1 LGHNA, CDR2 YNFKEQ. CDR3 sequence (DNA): TGTGCCAGCAGCCAAGGATCGGGGGTTTGGGGCAATCAGCCCCAGCATTTT. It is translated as CASSQGSGVWGNQPQHF.

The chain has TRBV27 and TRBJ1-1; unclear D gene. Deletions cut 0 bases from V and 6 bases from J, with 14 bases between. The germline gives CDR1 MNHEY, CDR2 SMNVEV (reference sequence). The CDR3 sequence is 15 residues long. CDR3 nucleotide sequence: TGTGCCAGCAGTTTATCGAGAGCGGGGATAGCTGAAGCTTTCTTT. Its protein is CASSLSRAGIAEAFF.

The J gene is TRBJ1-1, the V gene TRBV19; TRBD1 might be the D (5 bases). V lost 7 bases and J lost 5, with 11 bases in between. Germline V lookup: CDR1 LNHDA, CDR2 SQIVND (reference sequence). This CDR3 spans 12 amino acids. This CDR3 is CASKTGGTEAFF. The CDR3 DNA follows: TGTGCCAGTAAAACCGGGGGTACTGAAGCTTTCTTT. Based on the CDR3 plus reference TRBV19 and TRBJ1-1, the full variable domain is DGGITQSPKYLFRKEGQNVTLSCEQNLNHDAMYWYRQDPGQGLRLIYYSQIVNDFQKGDIAEGYSVSREKKESFPLTVTSAQKNPTAFYLCASKTGGTEAFFGQGTRLTVV.

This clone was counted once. The chain's CDR3 is CASSLDRTGWADTQYF. CDR3 bases: TGTGCCAGCAGTTTGGATAGGACAGGGTGGGCAGATACGCAGTATTTT. This rearrangement joins TRBV27 to TRBJ2-3; 8 bases align to TRBD1. Looked up from germline, CDR1 is MNHEY and CDR2 is SMNVEV (reference sequence). This CDR3 has 16 amino acids. After removal of 3 bases from V and 4 bases from J, the junction contained 9 bases not matched to a gene.

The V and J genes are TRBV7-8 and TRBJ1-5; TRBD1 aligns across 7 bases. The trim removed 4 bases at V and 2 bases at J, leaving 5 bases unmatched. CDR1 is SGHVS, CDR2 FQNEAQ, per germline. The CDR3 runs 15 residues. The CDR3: CASSSDRAGNQPQHF. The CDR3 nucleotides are TGTGCCAGCAGCTCCGACAGGGCTGGCAATCAGCCCCAGCATTTT.

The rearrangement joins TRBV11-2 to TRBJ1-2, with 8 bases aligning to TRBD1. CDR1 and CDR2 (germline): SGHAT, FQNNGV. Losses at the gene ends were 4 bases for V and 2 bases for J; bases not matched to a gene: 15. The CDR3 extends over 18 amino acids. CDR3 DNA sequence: TGTGCCAGCAGCTCACTTCGGGACAGGAGTAAAAAGAACTATGGCTACACCTTC. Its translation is CASSSLRDRSKKNYGYTF. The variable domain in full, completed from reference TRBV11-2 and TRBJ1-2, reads EAGVAQSPRYKIIEKRQSVAFWCNPISGHATLYWYQQILGQGPKLLIQFQNNGVVDDSQLPKDRFSAERLKGVDSTLKIQPAKLEDSAVYLCASSSLRDRSKKNYGYTFGSGTRLTVV.

The CDR3: CASSFSGDTQYF. DNA of the CDR3: TGCGCCAGCAGTTTTTCGGGAGATACGCAGTATTTT. The genes are TRBV10-1 and TRBJ2-3; D uncertain. This CDR3 has 12 residues. Trimming shortened V by 5 bases and J by 5 bases, and 8 bases separated the two germline ends. Germline values: CDR1 WNHNN, CDR2 SYGVQD (reference sequence).

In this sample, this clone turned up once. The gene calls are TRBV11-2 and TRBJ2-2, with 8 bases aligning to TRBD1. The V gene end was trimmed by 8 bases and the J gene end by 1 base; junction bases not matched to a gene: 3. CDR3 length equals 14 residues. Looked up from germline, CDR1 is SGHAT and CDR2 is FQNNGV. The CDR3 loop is CASLGQGNTGELFF. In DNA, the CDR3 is TGTGCCAGCCTCGGACAGGGGAACACCGGGGAGCTGTTTTTT.

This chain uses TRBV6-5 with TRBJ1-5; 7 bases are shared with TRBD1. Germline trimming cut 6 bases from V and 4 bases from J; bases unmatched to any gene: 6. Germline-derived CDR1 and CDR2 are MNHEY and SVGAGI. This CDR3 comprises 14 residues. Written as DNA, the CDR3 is TGTGCCAGCAGGGGTCCGGGACAGAATCAGCCCCAGCATTTT. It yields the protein CASRGPGQNQPQHF.

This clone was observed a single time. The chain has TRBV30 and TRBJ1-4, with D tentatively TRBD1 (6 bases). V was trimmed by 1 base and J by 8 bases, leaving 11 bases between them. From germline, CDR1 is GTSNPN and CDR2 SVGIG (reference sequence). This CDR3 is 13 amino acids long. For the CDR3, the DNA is TGTGCCTGGAGTGAACAGGGATACGAAAAACTGTTTTTT. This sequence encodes CAWSEQGYEKLFF.

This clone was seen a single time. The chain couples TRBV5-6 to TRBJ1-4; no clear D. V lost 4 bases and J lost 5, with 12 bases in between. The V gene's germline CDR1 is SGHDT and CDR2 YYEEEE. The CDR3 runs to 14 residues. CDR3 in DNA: TGTGCCAGCAGCCCCCCTCTGGAGAATGAAAAACTGTTTTTT. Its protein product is CASSPPLENEKLFF.

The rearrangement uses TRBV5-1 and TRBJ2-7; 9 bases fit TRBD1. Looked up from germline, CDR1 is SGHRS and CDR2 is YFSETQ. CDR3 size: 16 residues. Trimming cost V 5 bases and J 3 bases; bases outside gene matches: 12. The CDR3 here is CASRPGQGVEDYEQYF. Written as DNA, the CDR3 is TGCGCCAGCAGACCGGGACAGGGTGTGGAAGACTACGAGCAGTACTTC. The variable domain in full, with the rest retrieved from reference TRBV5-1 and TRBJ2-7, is KAGVTQTPRYLIKTRGQQVTLSCSPISGHRSVSWYQQTPGQGLQFLFEYFSETQRNKGNFPGRFSGRQFSNSRSEMNVSTLELGDSALYLCASRPGQGVEDYEQYFGPGTRLTVT.

CDR3 region: CASNELSSYNEQFF. Here the CDR3 DNA reads TGTGCCAGCAATGAGTTGAGCTCCTACAATGAGCAGTTCTTC. This chain links TRBV2 with TRBJ2-1; D gene uncertain. Trimming took 7 bases from V and 0 from J, leaving 10 bases between them. This CDR3 spans 14 amino acids. Germline V CDR1 and CDR2: SNHLY, FYNNEI.

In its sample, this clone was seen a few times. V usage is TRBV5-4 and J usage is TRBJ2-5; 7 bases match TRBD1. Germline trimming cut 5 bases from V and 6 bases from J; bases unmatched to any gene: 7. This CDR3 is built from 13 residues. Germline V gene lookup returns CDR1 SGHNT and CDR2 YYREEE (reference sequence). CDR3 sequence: CASSSTGPKTQYF. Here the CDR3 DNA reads TGTGCCAGCAGTTCGACAGGGCCTAAGACCCAGTACTTC.

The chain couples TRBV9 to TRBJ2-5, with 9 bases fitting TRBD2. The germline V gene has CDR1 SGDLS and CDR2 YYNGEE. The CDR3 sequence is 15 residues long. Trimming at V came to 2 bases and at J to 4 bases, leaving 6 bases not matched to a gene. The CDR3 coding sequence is TGTGCCAGCAGCGTGGCGGTTAGCGGGAGAGAGACCCAGTACTTC. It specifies CASSVAVSGRETQYF.

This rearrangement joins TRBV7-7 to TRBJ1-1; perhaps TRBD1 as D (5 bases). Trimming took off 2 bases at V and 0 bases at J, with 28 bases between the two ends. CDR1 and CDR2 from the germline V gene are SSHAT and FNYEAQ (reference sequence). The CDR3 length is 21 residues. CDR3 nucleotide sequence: TGTGCCAGCAGCTTAAACCCCCCCCAGACTGCCCGGGAGGGGCTGAACACTGAAGCTTTCTTT. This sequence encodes CASSLNPPQTAREGLNTEAFF.

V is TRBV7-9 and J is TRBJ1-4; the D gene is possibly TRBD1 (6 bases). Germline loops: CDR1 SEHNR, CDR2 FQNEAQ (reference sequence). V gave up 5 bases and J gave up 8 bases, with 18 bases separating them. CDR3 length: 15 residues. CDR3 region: CASSPTGISKEKLFF. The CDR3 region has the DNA TGTGCCAGCAGCCCTACAGGGATCAGTAAAGAAAAACTGTTTTTT.

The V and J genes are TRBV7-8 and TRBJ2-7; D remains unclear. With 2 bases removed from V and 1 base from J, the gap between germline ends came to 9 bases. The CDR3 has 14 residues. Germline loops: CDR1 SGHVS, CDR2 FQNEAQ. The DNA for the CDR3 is TGTGCCAGCAGCTTAAGAGACTGGTCCTACGAGCAGTACTTC. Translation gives CASSLRDWSYEQYF.

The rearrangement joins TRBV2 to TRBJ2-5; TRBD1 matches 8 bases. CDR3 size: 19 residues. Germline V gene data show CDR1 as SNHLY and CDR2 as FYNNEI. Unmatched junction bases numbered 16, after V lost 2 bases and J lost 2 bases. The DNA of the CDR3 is TGTGCCAGCAGTGAATTTAGGATGGGGACAGGAGAGAGGCAAGAGACCCAGTACTTC. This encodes CASSEFRMGTGERQETQYF.

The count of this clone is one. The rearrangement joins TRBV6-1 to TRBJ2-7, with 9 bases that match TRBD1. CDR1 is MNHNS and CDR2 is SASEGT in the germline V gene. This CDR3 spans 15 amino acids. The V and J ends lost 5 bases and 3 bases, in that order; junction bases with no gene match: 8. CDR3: CASSPIQGASYEQYF. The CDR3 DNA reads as TGTGCCAGCAGTCCTATACAGGGGGCTAGCTACGAGCAGTACTTC.

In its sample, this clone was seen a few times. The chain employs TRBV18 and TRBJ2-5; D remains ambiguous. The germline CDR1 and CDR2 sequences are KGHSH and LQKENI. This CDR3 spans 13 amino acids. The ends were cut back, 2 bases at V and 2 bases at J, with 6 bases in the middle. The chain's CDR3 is CASSPAPQETQYF. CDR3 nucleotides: TGTGCCAGCTCACCAGCGCCGCAAGAGACCCAGTACTTC. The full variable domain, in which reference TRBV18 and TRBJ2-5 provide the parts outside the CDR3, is NAGVMQNPRHLVRRRGQEARLRCSPMKGHSHVYWYRQLPEEGLKFMVYLQKENIIDESGMPKERFSAEFPKEGPSILRIQQVVRGDSAAYFCASSPAPQETQYFGPGTRLLVL.

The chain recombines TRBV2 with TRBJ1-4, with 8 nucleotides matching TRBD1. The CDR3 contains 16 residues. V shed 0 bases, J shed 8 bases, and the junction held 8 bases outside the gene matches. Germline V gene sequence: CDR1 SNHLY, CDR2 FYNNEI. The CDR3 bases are TGTGCCAGCAGTGAAGCGCCTGGACAGGGTCCGGAAAAACTGTTTTTT. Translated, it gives CASSEAPGQGPEKLFF.

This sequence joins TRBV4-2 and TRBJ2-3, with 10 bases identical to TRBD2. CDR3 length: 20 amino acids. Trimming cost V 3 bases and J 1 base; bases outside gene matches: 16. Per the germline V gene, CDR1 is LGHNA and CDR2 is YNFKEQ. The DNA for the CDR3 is TGTGCCAGCAGCCAGCTCCAGGGTCTAGCGGGGGCTACTCGCACAGATACGCAGTATTTT. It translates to CASSQLQGLAGATRTDTQYF.

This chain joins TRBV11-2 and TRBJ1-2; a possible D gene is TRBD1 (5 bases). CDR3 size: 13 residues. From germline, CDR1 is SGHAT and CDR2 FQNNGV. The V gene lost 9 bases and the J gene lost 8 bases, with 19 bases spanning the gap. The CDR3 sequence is CASLGQASRGYTF. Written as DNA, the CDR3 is TGTGCCAGTCTGGGGCAGGCTTCTCGAGGCTACACCTTC.

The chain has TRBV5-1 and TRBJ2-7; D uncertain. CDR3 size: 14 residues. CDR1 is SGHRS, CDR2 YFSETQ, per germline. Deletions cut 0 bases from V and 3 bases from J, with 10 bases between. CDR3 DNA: TGCGCCAGCAGCTTGGGGTCCCACAACTACGAGCAGTACTTC. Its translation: CASSLGSHNYEQYF. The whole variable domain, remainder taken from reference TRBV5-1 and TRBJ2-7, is KAGVTQTPRYLIKTRGQQVTLSCSPISGHRSVSWYQQTPGQGLQFLFEYFSETQRNKGNFPGRFSGRQFSNSRSEMNVSTLELGDSALYLCASSLGSHNYEQYFGPGTRLTVT.